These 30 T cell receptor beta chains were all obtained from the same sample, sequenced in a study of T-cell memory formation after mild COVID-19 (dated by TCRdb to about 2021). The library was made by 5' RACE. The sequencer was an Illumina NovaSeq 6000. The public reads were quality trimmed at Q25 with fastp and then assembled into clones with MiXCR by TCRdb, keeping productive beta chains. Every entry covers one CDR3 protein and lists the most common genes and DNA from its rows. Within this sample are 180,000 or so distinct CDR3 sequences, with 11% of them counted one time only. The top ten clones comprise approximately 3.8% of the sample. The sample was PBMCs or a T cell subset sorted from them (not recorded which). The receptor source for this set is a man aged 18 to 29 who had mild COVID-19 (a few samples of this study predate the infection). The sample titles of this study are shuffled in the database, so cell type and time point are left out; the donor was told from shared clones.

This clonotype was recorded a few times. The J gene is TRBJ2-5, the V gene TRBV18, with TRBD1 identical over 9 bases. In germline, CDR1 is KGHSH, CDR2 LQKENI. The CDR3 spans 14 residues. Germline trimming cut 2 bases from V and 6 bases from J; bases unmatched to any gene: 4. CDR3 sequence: CASSPADRGKTQYF. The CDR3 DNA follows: TGTGCCAGCTCACCAGCCGACAGGGGGAAGACCCAGTACTTC.

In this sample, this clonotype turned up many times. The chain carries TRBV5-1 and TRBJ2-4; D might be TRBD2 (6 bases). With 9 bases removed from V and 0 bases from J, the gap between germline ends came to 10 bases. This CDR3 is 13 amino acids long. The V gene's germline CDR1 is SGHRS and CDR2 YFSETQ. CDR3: CATRGIAKNIQYF. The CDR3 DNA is TGCGCCACCCGGGGGATAGCCAAAAACATTCAGTACTTC.

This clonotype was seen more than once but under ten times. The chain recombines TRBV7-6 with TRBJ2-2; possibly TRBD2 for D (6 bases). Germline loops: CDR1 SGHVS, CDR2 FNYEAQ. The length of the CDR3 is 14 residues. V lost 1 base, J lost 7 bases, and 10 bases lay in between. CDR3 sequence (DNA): TGTGCCAGCAGCTTAGGGGGGGACGGCGGGGAGCTGTTTTTT. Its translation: CASSLGGDGGELFF.

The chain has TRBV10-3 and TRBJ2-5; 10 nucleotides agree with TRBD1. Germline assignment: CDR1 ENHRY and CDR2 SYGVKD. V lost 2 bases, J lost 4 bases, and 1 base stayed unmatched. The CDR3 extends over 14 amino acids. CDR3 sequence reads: CAISEGTGVETQYF. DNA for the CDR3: TGTGCCATCAGTGAGGGGACAGGGGTAGAGACCCAGTACTTC.

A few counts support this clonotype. The CDR3 DNA is TGTGCCAGCTGCCGGGACTGTGAGACCCAGTACTTC. Its protein product is CASCRDCETQYF. This chain joins TRBV12-3 or TRBV12-4 and TRBJ2-5; possible D gene TRBD2, 6 bases. This CDR3 has 12 amino acids. V was clipped by 8 bases and J by 5 bases, with 12 bases between them.

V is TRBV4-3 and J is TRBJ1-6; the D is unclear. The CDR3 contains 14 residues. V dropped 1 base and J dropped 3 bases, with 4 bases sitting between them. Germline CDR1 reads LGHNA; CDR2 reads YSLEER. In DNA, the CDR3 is TGCGCCAGCAGCCAAGTAGGCTATAATTCACCCCTCCACTTT. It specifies CASSQVGYNSPLHF.

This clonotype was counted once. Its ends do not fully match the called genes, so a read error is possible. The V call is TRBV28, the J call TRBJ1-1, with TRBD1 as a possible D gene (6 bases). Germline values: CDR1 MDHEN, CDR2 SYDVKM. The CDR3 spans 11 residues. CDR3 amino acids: CASSFRGEDFF. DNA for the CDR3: TGTGCCAGCAGTTTCAGGGGAGAAGATTTCTTT.

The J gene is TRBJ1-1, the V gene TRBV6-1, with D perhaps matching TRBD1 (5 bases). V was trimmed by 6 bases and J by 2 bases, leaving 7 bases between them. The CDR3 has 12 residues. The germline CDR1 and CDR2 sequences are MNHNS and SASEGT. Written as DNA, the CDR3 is TGTGCCAGCAGGACAGTTAACACTGAAGCTTTCTTT. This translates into CASRTVNTEAFF.

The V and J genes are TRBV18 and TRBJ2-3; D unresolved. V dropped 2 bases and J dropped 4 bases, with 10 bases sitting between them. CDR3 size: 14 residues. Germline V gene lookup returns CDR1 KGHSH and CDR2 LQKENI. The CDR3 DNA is TGTGCCAGCTCACCAGTAGGAAAGCCAGATACGCAGTATTTT. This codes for CASSPVGKPDTQYF.

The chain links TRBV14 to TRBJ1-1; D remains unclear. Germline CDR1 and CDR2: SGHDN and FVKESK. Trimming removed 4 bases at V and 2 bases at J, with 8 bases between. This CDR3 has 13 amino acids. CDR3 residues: CASSLWRNTEAFF. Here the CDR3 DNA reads TGTGCCAGCAGCCTATGGCGTAACACTGAAGCTTTCTTT. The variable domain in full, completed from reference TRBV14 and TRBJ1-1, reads EAGVTQFPSHSVIEKGQTVTLRCDPISGHDNLYWYRRVMGKEIKFLLHFVKESKQDESGMPNNRFLAERTGGTYSTLKVQPAELEDSGVYFCASSLWRNTEAFFGQGTRLTVV.

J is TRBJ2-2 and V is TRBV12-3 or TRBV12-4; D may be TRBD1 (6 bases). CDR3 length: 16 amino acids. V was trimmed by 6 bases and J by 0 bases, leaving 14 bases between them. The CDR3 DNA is TGTGCCAGCAGCCTTCGGACAGCCGCGAACACCGGGGAGCTGTTTTTT. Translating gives CASSLRTAANTGELFF.

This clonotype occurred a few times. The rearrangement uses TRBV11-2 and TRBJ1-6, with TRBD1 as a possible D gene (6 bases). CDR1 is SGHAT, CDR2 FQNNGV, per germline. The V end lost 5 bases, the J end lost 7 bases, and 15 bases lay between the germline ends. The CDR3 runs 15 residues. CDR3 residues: CASSVLWGPNSPLHF. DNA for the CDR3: TGTGCCAGCAGCGTCTTATGGGGGCCAAATTCACCCCTCCACTTT.

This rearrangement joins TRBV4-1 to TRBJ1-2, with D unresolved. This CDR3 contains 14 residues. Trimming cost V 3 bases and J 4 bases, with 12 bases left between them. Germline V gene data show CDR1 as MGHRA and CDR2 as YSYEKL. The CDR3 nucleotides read TGCGCCAGCAGCCAGGGCGGGAGCTTCTATGGCTACACCTTC. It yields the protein CASSQGGSFYGYTF.

For the CDR3, the DNA is TGTGCCAGCAGCTTTGGGCAGTTTGATGAAAAACTGTTTTTT. This codes for CASSFGQFDEKLFF. The chain joins TRBV7-9 to TRBJ1-4; D is ambiguous. Per the germline V gene, CDR1 is SEHNR and CDR2 is FQNEAQ (reference sequence). The CDR3 extends over 14 amino acids. The germline V and J ends were trimmed by 3 bases and 6 bases, with 11 bases remaining between them.

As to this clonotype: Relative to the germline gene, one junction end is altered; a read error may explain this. This chain's CDR3 is CASSQDRASGECF. The DNA for the CDR3 is TGCGCCAGCAGCCAAGATCGGGCGTCTGGGGAGTGCTTC. This sequence joins TRBV4-1 and TRBJ2-5, with D maybe TRBD2 (5 bases). This CDR3 is 13 amino acids long. Germline values: CDR1 MGHRA, CDR2 YSYEKL.

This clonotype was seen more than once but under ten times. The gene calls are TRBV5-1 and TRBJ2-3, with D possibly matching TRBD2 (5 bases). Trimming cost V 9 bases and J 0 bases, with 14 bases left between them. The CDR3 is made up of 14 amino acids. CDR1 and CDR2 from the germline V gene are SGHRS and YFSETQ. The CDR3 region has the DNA TGCGCCACGCGGGCGACTCTAAGCACAGATACGCAGTATTTT. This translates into CATRATLSTDTQYF. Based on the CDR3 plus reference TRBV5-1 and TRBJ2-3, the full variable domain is KAGVTQTPRYLIKTRGQQVTLSCSPISGHRSVSWYQQTPGQGLQFLFEYFSETQRNKGNFPGRFSGRQFSNSRSEMNVSTLELGDSALYLCATRATLSTDTQYFGPGTRLTVL.

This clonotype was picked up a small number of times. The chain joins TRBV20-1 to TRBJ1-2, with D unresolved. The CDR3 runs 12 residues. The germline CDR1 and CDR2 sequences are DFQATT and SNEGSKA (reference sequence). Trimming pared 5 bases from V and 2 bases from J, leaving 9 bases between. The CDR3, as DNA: TGCAGTGCTCGCCCTTTGAACTATGGCTACACCTTC. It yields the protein CSARPLNYGYTF.

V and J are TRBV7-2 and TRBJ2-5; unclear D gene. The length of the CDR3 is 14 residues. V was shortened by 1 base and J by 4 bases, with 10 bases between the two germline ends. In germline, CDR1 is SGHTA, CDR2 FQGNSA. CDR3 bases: TGTGCCAGCAGCTTAGAGAAGAAGGCAGAGACCCAGTACTTC. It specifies CASSLEKKAETQYF.

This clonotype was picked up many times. The CDR3 is CASSRGRGSGANVLTF. The DNA for the CDR3 is TGTGCCAGCAGCCGCGGGAGGGGCTCTGGGGCCAACGTCCTGACTTTC. V gene TRBV7-2 combines with J gene TRBJ2-6; 9 positions match TRBD2. Germline trimming cut 5 bases from V and 0 bases from J; bases unmatched to any gene: 2. The CDR3 is 16 amino acids. Germline V gives CDR1 SGHTA, CDR2 FQGNSA.

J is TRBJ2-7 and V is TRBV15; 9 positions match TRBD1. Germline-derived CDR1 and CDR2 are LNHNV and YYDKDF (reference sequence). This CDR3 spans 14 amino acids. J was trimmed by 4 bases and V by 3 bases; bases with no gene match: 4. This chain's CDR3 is CATSRDRGGYEQYV. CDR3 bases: TGTGCCACCAGCAGGGACAGGGGTGGATACGAGCAGTACGTC.

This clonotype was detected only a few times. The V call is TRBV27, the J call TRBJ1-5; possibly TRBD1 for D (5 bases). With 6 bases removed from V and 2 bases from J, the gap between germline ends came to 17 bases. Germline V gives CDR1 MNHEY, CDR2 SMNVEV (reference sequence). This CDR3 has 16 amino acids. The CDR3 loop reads CASRRRGTGGNQPQHF. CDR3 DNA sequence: TGTGCCAGCAGGCGACGGGGGACGGGAGGCAATCAGCCCCAGCATTTT.

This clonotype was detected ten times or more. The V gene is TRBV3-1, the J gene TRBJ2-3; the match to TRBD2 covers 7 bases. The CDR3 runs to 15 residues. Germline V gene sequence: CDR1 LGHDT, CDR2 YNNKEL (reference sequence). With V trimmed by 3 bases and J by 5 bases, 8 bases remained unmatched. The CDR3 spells CASSHDGRLGDTQYF. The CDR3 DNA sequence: TGTGCCAGCAGCCATGACGGGAGGTTAGGAGATACGCAGTATTTT.

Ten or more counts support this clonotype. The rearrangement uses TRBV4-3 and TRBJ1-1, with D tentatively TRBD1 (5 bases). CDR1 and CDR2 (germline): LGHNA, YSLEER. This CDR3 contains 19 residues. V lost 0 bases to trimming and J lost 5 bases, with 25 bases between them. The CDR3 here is CASSQDLRRTPGMGTEAFF. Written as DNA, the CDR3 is TGCGCCAGCAGCCAAGATCTTAGGCGGACCCCAGGGATGGGGACTGAAGCTTTCTTT.

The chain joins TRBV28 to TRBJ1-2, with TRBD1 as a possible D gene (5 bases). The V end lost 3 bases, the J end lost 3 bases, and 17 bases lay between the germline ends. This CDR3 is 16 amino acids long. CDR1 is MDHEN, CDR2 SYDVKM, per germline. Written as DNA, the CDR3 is TGTGCCAGCAGTTTTCAGGGTTTTAGACTAGACTATGGCTACACCTTC. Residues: CASSFQGFRLDYGYTF.

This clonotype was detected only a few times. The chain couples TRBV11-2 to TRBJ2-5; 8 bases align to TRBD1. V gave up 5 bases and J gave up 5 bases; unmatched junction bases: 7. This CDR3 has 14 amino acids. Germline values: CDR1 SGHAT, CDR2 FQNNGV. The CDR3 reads CASSPWTGLETQYF. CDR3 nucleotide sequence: TGTGCCAGCAGCCCGTGGACAGGGCTGGAGACCCAGTACTTC.

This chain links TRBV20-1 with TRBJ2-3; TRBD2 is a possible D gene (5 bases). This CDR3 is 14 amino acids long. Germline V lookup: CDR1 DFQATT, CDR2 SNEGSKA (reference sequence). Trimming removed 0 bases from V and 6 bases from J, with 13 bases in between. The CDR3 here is CSARDWLAADTQYF. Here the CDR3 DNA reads TGCAGTGCTAGAGATTGGCTAGCCGCGGATACGCAGTATTTT.

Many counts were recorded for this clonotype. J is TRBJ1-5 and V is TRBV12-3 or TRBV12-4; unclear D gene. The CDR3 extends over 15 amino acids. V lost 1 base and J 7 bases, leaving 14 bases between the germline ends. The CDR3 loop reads CASSLVGEGGQPQHF. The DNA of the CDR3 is TGTGCCAGCAGTTTAGTCGGGGAAGGTGGGCAGCCCCAGCATTTT.

Here the CDR3 reads CASSLSGGVPWEQFF. The CDR3 nucleotides read TGTGCCAGCAGCTTAAGCGGGGGGGTCCCGTGGGAGCAGTTCTTC. The chain combines TRBV7-2 with TRBJ2-1; 10 bases are a match to TRBD2. The V gene end was trimmed by 2 bases and the J gene end by 10 bases; junction bases not matched to a gene: 8. The CDR3 loop spans 15 amino acids. CDR1 and CDR2 from the germline V gene are SGHTA and FQGNSA.

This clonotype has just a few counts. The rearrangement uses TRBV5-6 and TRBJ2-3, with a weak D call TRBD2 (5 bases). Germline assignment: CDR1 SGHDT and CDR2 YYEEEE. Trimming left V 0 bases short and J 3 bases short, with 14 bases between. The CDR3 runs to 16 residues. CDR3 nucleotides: TGTGCCAGCAGCTTGGAGGCTAGCTTCAGGACAGATACGCAGTATTTT. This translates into CASSLEASFRTDTQYF.

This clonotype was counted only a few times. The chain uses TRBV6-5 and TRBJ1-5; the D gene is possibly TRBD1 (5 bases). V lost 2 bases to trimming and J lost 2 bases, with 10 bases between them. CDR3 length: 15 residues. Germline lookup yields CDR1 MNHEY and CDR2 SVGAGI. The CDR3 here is CASSYRGSRNQPQHF. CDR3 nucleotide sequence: TGTGCCAGCAGTTACAGGGGATCCCGCAATCAGCCCCAGCATTTT.